The entry below gives a single TCR beta chain sequence along with its context. Antigen: not known. The entry originates in a study of cytomegalovirus exposure and HLA in healthy donors. Study-level findings and limits: Several top significant clusters appeared, in a later analysis, to be linked to common viral pathogens.

Vbeta (60) and Jbeta (13) primers were used in the PCR. Only in-frame clones appear in the TCRdb table, and some are missing; sequencing was by immunoSEQ multiplex PCR. Altogether tens of thousands of clones are present, about 74% being singletons, with the ten largest covering 6.3%. The CDR3 consists of 16 residues. V was shortened by 4 bases and J by 5 bases, with 17 bases between the two germline ends. Germline V CDR1 and CDR2: MDHEN, SYDVKM. This sequence originates from a man aged 25 to 45 in good health and CMV-seronegative. Sequenced input: PBMCs. The chain carries TRBV28 and TRBJ1-4; D uncertain. CDR3 DNA sequence: TGTGCCAGCAGTTCCCACGGGAGAGGCCGAAATGAAAAACTGTTTTTT. As protein: CASSSHGRGRNEKLFF.